This TCR beta chain was documented in a study of blood T cell repertoires in COVID-19. This CDR3 has 12 residues. V lost 3 bases, J lost 5 bases, and 8 bases lay in between. The V gene's germline CDR1 is SGDLS and CDR2 YYNGEE. Sequenced by immunoSEQ multiplex PCR; TCRdb stores in-frame clones only, minus some. This sample yields hundreds of thousands of clones, of which around 82% are seen a single time; around 4.7% belongs to the top ten. This clonotype was obtained from a man in his thirties or forties with acute COVID-19. The sample consisted of PBMCs or T cells enriched from blood (not recorded which). V usage is TRBV9 and J usage is TRBJ1-2; D is possibly TRBD1 (5 bases). CDR3 bases: TGTGCCAGCAGCGCGACAGATTATGGCTACACCTTC. Amino acid sequence: CASSATDYGYTF.